This record covers a single T cell receptor beta chain. Its antigen is not identified. Alongside a J-beta primer mix, a sample-barcoded 5' primer served in a second PCR lasting 7 to 11 cycles. The template-switch adaptor, which had 12 random nucleotides, put a tag on each cDNA molecule. TCRdb analysed the 5' RACE reads with MiXCR anew, one entry per CDR3 protein. The data hold hundreds of thousands of distinct CDR3 sequences, with about 61% observed a single time. Germline V gene sequence: CDR1 LGHNA, CDR2 YSLEER. The CDR3 is 15 residues long. PBMCs were isolated at a quantity of at least 7 million per sample. The data are from a study of blood T cells in healthy people across ages. Study-wide findings and caveats: A roughly linear age-dependent decrease characterized TCR beta diversity per million T cells.

This clonotype was obtained from a man aged 35-49 years in good health. The chain recombines TRBV4-3 with TRBJ2-4; D call uncertain. The DNA end favors TRBJ2-7, so the J call may be wrong. The sample comprised blood. CDR3 DNA sequence: TGCGCCAGCAGCCAAGGTCCCCCGGGTCTCTACGAGCAGTACTTC. This translates into CASSQGPPGLYEQYF.